The rows below give T cell receptor beta chains drawn from one sample of a study of cytotoxic CD8 clonotypes in ibrutinib-treated CLL. Only in-frame clones appear in the TCRdb table, and some are missing; sequencing was by immunoSEQ multiplex PCR. The repertoire holds roughly 63,000 clones, with roughly 59% as singletons. The sample here was PBMCs, taken after 12 months of ibrutinib treatment. These receptor sequences come from a human donor with chronic lymphocytic leukemia. Both conserved end residues are part of each CDR3. The order of the fields is CDR3 protein, J gene, V gene.

CDR3 protein: CASSLAGAGGHIQYF; J gene: TRBJ2-4; V gene: TRBV5-1
CDR3 protein: CASGDGGYEQYF; J gene: TRBJ2-7; V gene: TRBV7-6
CDR3 protein: CASSQYSGNTIYF; J gene: TRBJ1-3; V gene: TRBV18
CDR3 protein: CASISRPGTGYGYTF; J gene: TRBJ1-2; V gene: TRBV5-1
CDR3 protein: CATSRGGGQGNEQFF; J gene: TRBJ2-1; V gene: TRBV15
CDR3 protein: CASSLPGDFPDNEQFF; J gene: TRBJ2-1; V gene: TRBV28
CDR3 protein: CASRESTGLGNQPQHF; J gene: TRBJ1-5; V gene: TRBV28
CDR3 protein: CASKRERDNQPQHF; J gene: TRBJ1-5; V gene: TRBV6-1
CDR3 protein: CASSIALDGPYGYTF; J gene: TRBJ1-2; V gene: TRBV19
CDR3 protein: CASKQGGSGELFF; J gene: TRBJ2-2; V gene: TRBV5-1
CDR3 protein: CASQETGNGYTF; J gene: TRBJ1-2; V gene: TRBV9
CDR3 protein: CASSLSGGHGYTF; J gene: TRBJ1-2; V gene: TRBV27
CDR3 protein: CASSAGTGHTGELFF; J gene: TRBJ2-2; V gene: TRBV9
CDR3 protein: CASSHLLAESSYNEQFF; J gene: TRBJ2-1; V gene: TRBV4-1
CDR3 protein: CASSPEEGTNEKLFF; J gene: TRBJ1-4; V gene: TRBV11-2
CDR3 protein: CASSLQYRGATEAFF; J gene: TRBJ1-1; V gene: TRBV28
CDR3 protein: CASSIRRTGANVLTF; J gene: TRBJ2-6; V gene: TRBV28
CDR3 protein: CASSLVQGGTGYTF; J gene: TRBJ1-2; V gene: TRBV28
CDR3 protein: CASSLLGGDWQPQHF; J gene: TRBJ1-5; V gene: TRBV28